A selection of T cell receptor beta chains follows, all from one sample in a study of blood T cells in healthy people across ages. TCRdb re-called the 5' RACE reads with MiXCR, one entry per CDR3 protein. The sample includes about 800,000 distinct CDR3 sequences, roughly 25% of them seen just once. These data were also filed under a second study, of T cells of mothers and their children.

The source material was blood. All receptors come from a boy aged 5 to 17 in good health. The conserved cysteine and the conserved F or W are not part of the CDR3 here.

TRBJ2-7,TRBV12-3/TRBV12-4,ASSLGTAVHEQY
TRBJ1-3,TRBV7-2,ASSLKGPYSGNTIY
TRBJ2-1,TRBV5-1,ASSFHPDFSNEQF
TRBJ2-4,TRBV4-3,ASSQGTGMGNIQY
TRBJ1-2,TRBV6-4,ASSVTGSYGYT
TRBJ2-5,TRBV18,VSSPSASQETQY
TRBJ1-5,TRBV4-1,ASSQDRPSNQPQH
TRBJ2-7,TRBV12-3/TRBV12-4,ASSFEGQGAYEQY
TRBJ2-6,TRBV11-2,ASSLFGAGANVLT
TRBJ2-5,TRBV24-1,ATSDLWLGRETQY
TRBJ2-2,TRBV27,ASRRQFASTGELF
TRBJ2-7,TRBV27,ASSLIRENALIYEQY
TRBJ2-7,TRBV28,ASSQRQGANSYEQY
-,TRBV4-2,ASSQPDEARETQY
TRBJ2-1,TRBV7-8,ASRPRGLAGGPSYNEQF
TRBJ2-5,TRBV7-2,ASSRTGWRETQY
TRBJ2-2,TRBV6-2/TRBV6-3,ASSYPSSGTGELF
TRBJ1-1,TRBV4-3,ASSPGPGAMNTEAF
TRBJ2-1,TRBV20-1,SASRLAGPGDGEQF
TRBJ1-4,TRBV4-3,ASSQGATGEINEKLF
TRBJ2-3,TRBV7-8,ASSVRSYDTQY
-,TRBV18,ASSHRDQETQY
TRBJ2-7,TRBV7-9,ASRKAGTASYEQY
TRBJ2-1,TRBV7-3,ASSLLGGPADEQF
TRBJ2-7,TRBV20-1,SAREASGINEQY
-,TRBV2,ASSEDTGHLSYEQY
TRBJ2-3,TRBV29-1,SVGRATESTDTQY